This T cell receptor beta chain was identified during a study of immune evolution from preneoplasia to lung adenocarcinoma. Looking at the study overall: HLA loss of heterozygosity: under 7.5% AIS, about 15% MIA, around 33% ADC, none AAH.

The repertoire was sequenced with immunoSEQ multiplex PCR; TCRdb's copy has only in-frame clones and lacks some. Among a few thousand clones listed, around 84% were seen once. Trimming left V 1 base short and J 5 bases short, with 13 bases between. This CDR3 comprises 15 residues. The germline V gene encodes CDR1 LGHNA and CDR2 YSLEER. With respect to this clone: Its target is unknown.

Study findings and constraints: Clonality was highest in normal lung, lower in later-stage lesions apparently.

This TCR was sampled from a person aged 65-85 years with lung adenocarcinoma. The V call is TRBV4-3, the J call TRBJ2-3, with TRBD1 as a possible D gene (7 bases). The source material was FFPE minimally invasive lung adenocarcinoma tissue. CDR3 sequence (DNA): TGCGCCAGCAGCCAAGTTGTCCAGGGGGGAGATACGCAGTATTTT. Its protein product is CASSQVVQGGDTQYF.